This note documents a single TCR beta chain sequence. Its antigen is still unknown. This sample is part of a study of T cell responses to AZD1222 COVID-19 vaccine. Across the study: Second-dose groups at about 4 or about 12 weeks were pooled. The study, taken as a whole, reports: Possibly, clonal diversity was underestimated; donors were largely white British and included more females.

Germline V gene data show CDR1 as MNHEY and CDR2 as SVGEGT. CDR3 length: 15 amino acids. V lost 4 bases to trimming and J lost 5 bases; unmatched junction nucleotides: 8. The method was immunoSEQ multiplex PCR; TCRdb's version includes in-frame clones alone and lacks a portion of them. The table includes 120,000 or so clones, just over 90% detected once. The sequence derives from an adult in good health. The specimen was peripheral blood, collected on day 0 of AZD1222 vaccination. The chain employs TRBV6-2 or TRBV6-3 and TRBJ1-1; 9 bases match TRBD1. CDR3 nucleotide sequence: TGTGCCAGCAGTTCCCCCGGGACAGGGTTGACTGAAGCTTTCTTT. Its translation: CASSSPGTGLTEAFF.